What follows is one T cell receptor (beta chain) and its context. The protocol was immunoSEQ multiplex PCR, while the TCRdb copy is restricted to in-frame clones and leaves out a portion. The data show 120,000 or so clones, about 90% seen once. The data stem from a study of control samples from healthy donors and cancer patients. What was sequenced was blood. This clonotype was obtained from a man aged 18 to 30 in good health.

CDR3 sequence: CAISEQGGPNEKLFF. In DNA, the CDR3 is TGTGCCATCAGTGAACAGGGAGGCCCTAATGAAAAACTGTTTTTT. The chain recombines TRBV10-3 with TRBJ1-4; D is possibly TRBD1 (6 bases). The V end was cut by 3 bases, the J end by 3 bases, with 11 bases between. This CDR3 is built from 15 residues. Looked up from germline, CDR1 is ENHRY and CDR2 is SYGVKD.